The rows below give T cell receptor beta chains drawn from one sample of a study of blood T cell repertoires in COVID-19. This table comes from immunoSEQ multiplex PCR, and its TCRdb copy is limited to in-frame clones, with some not included. Of about 350,000 clones listed, approximately 88% are singletons. The sample was peripheral blood. The receptors shown here come from a man aged 25 to 40 with COVID-19, enrolled during active disease. Each CDR3 is given with its conserved first and last residue. Fields, in order: J gene, clone size, V gene, D gene, CDR3 protein, CDR3 DNA. A D gene is named only where the DNA matches it firmly. Clone size appears in some rows only: once, few, many, or a class for an expanded clone.

j_call: TRBJ2-6; clone_size: .; v_call: TRBV5-4; d_call: .; cdr3_aa: CASSLDIRDSGANVLTF; cdr3_nt: TGTGCCAGCAGCTTGGATATCAGGGATTCTGGGGCCAACGTCCTGACTTTC
j_call: TRBJ1-4; clone_size: .; v_call: TRBV18; d_call: TRBD1; cdr3_aa: CASSPPQGASYEKLFF; cdr3_nt: TGTGCCAGCTCACCACCTCAGGGGGCTTCGTATGAAAAACTGTTTTTT
j_call: TRBJ2-2; clone_size: few; v_call: TRBV5-1; d_call: .; cdr3_aa: CASSLRGDSTGELFF; cdr3_nt: TGCGCCAGCAGCTTAAGAGGAGACAGCACCGGGGAGCTGTTTTTT
j_call: TRBJ1-3; clone_size: .; v_call: TRBV6-2/TRBV6-3; d_call: .; cdr3_aa: CASSRPGVSGNTIYF; cdr3_nt: TGTGCCAGCAGTCGCCCGGGGGTCTCTGGAAACACCATATATTTT
j_call: TRBJ2-1; clone_size: .; v_call: TRBV2; d_call: TRBD1; cdr3_aa: CASRGQGAFNEQFF; cdr3_nt: TGTGCCAGCAGGGGACAGGGGGCGTTCAATGAGCAGTTCTTC
j_call: TRBJ2-6; clone_size: .; v_call: TRBV7-9; d_call: .; cdr3_aa: CASSFEEPGANVLTF; cdr3_nt: TGTGCCAGCAGCTTTGAGGAGCCCGGGGCCAACGTCCTGACTTTC
j_call: TRBJ2-1; clone_size: once; v_call: TRBV27; d_call: TRBD2; cdr3_aa: CASSSGGPYNEQFF; cdr3_nt: TGTGCCAGTTCAAGCGGGGGGCCCTACAATGAGCAGTTCTTC
j_call: TRBJ1-3; clone_size: once; v_call: TRBV7-9; d_call: TRBD1; cdr3_aa: CASSPQGGRAGNTIYF; cdr3_nt: TGTGCCAGCAGCCCTCAGGGGGGACGGGCTGGAAACACCATATATTTT
j_call: TRBJ2-1; clone_size: few; v_call: TRBV9; d_call: TRBD2; cdr3_aa: CASSPTRGVYRGGNYNEQFF; cdr3_nt: TGTGCCAGCAGCCCCACTAGAGGGGTTTATCGGGGGGGCAACTACAATGAGCAGTTCTTC
j_call: TRBJ2-7; clone_size: .; v_call: TRBV7-9; d_call: TRBD1; cdr3_aa: CASSPGTGQYEQYF; cdr3_nt: TGTGCCAGCAGCCCCGGGACAGGGCAATACGAGCAGTACTTC
j_call: TRBJ2-7; clone_size: .; v_call: TRBV5-8; d_call: TRBD1; cdr3_aa: CASSFSGTALYQQYF; cdr3_nt: TGTGCCAGCAGCTTTTCCGGGACAGCGCTTTATCAGCAGTACTTC
j_call: TRBJ2-3; clone_size: .; v_call: TRBV29-1; d_call: .; cdr3_aa: CSVVKSRNTDTQYF; cdr3_nt: TGCAGCGTTGTAAAGTCGCGGAATACAGATACGCAGTATTTT
j_call: TRBJ1-2; clone_size: .; v_call: TRBV4-3; d_call: .; cdr3_aa: CASSQDLVYGYTF; cdr3_nt: TGCGCCAGCAGCCAAGATCTTGTCTATGGCTACACCTTC
j_call: TRBJ2-7; clone_size: .; v_call: TRBV19; d_call: TRBD1; cdr3_aa: CASSKDRGSRDEQYF; cdr3_nt: TGTGCCAGTAGTAAAGACAGGGGGTCCCGGGACGAGCAGTACTTC
j_call: TRBJ2-7; clone_size: .; v_call: TRBV4-1; d_call: TRBD1; cdr3_aa: CASSQDRGFYEQYF; cdr3_nt: TGCGCCAGCAGCCAAGACAGGGGGTTCTACGAGCAGTACTTC
j_call: TRBJ1-3; clone_size: few; v_call: TRBV5-1; d_call: .; cdr3_aa: CASSLDRQVSSGNTIYF; cdr3_nt: TGCGCCAGCAGCCTAGACCGACAGGTTAGCTCTGGAAACACCATATATTTT
j_call: TRBJ2-1; clone_size: .; v_call: TRBV28; d_call: TRBD1; cdr3_aa: CASSFLGTANPDEQFF; cdr3_nt: TGTGCCAGCAGTTTTTTGGGGACAGCGAATCCGGATGAGCAGTTCTTC
j_call: TRBJ1-4; clone_size: .; v_call: TRBV7-8; d_call: TRBD1; cdr3_aa: CASRLTGGKLFF; cdr3_nt: TGTGCCAGCAGACTGACAGGGGGGAAACTGTTTTTT
j_call: TRBJ2-3; clone_size: .; v_call: TRBV10-3; d_call: .; cdr3_aa: CAIRAEADTQYF; cdr3_nt: TGTGCCATTAGAGCGGAGGCGGATACGCAGTATTTT